Below, 29 T cell receptor beta chains from the same sample are listed, as sequenced in a study of T cell repertoires in ileal Crohn's disease (dated by TCRdb to about 2019). Per the publication, the time point label means: neoterminal ileum biopsy at postoperative endoscopy, about 6 months after surgery. Libraries were constructed by the immunoSEQ multiplex PCR assay. The clones in this table, taken by TCRdb from immuneACCESS, are in-frame only. Not every clone is retained; where verified, under half of the shortfall comes from an unresolved V gene, and the cause of the rest is unknown. A total of thousands of clones appear in this sample, 60% to 80% of them only once. Clones ranked in the top ten supply 20% to 25% of the sample. The material sequenced was ileal tissue. These receptors came from an adult with Crohn's disease.

This clone appeared a few times. The chain carries TRBV5-1 and TRBJ2-6; possibly TRBD2 for D (6 bases). Looked up from germline, CDR1 is SGHRS and CDR2 is YFSETQ. Trimming took off 0 bases at V and 0 bases at J, with 16 bases between the two ends. This CDR3 is 19 amino acids long. CDR3 in DNA: TGCGCCAGCAGCTTGGCCTTGGAGGGTAGTAGCTCTGGGGCCAACGTCCTGACTTTC. Protein sequence: CASSLALEGSSSGANVLTF.

The chain combines TRBV6-6 with TRBJ1-4; D is uncertain. Trimming pared 6 bases from V and 8 bases from J, leaving 19 bases between. Germline CDR1 is MNHNY and CDR2 is SVGAGI (reference sequence). This CDR3 is built from 15 residues. CDR3: CASSPMLTQIEKLFF. The CDR3 nucleotides read TGTGCCAGCAGCCCGATGTTGACACAGATCGAAAAACTGTTTTTT.

In its sample, this clone was seen a few times. The chain carries TRBV28 and TRBJ1-5, with D hard to call. The CDR3 sequence is 14 residues long. From germline, CDR1 is MDHEN and CDR2 SYDVKM. The germline V and J ends were trimmed by 6 bases and 5 bases, with 14 bases remaining between them. The CDR3 DNA follows: TGTGCCAGCAGCGAACAGATTTCTCATCAGCCCCAGCATTTT. Its translation: CASSEQISHQPQHF.

The rearrangement uses TRBV30 and TRBJ2-7; 7 nucleotides align to TRBD1. Germline assignment: CDR1 GTSNPN and CDR2 SVGIG (reference sequence). V was pared by 4 bases and J by 2 bases, with 5 bases of the junction left unmatched. This CDR3 contains 13 residues. The CDR3 coding sequence is TGTGCCTGGAAGGGGGCCGGACCCTACGAGCAGTACTTC. Amino acids: CAWKGAGPYEQYF.

The chain couples TRBV5-6 to TRBJ2-2; 8 nucleotides match TRBD1. CDR1 is SGHDT, CDR2 YYEEEE, per germline. This CDR3 spans 17 amino acids. V shed 0 bases and J 4 bases; nucleotides not matched to a gene: 8. CDR3 nucleotides: TGTGCCAGCAGCTTGGTGAGGCAGGGGGCGGTCACCGGGGAGCTGTTTTTT. It specifies CASSLVRQGAVTGELFF. Looking up the rest from reference TRBV5-6 and TRBJ2-2 gives the full variable domain: DAGVTQSPTHLIKTRGQQVTLRCSPKSGHDTVSWYQQALGQGPQFIFQYYEEEERQRGNFPDRFSGHQFPNYSSELNVNALLLGDSALYLCASSLVRQGAVTGELFFGEGSRLTVL.

This rearrangement joins TRBV29-1 to TRBJ2-1; 11 bases are a match to TRBD2. Trimming at V came to 4 bases and at J to 5 bases, leaving 4 bases not matched to a gene. CDR3 length equals 14 residues. Germline CDR1 reads SQVTM; CDR2 reads ANQGSEA. The DNA for the CDR3 is TGCAGCGTTGTTCATAGCGGGAGGGACAATGAGCAGTTCTTC. The encoded protein is CSVVHSGRDNEQFF.

The V gene is TRBV27, the J gene TRBJ1-2; no reliable D call. Germline assignment: CDR1 MNHEY and CDR2 SMNVEV (reference sequence). The CDR3 covers 16 residues. Trimming removed 0 bases at V and 6 bases at J, with 17 bases between. The CDR3 DNA is TGTGCCAGCAGTTTATCAGTGGAGGCCGCCAAGGATGGCTACACCTTC. This translates into CASSLSVEAAKDGYTF.

This clone was counted once. CDR3 region: CASSLGGTGGNSPLHF. Written as DNA, the CDR3 is TGTGCCAGCAGCCTGGGGGGTACAGGGGGGAATTCACCCCTCCACTTT. The chain links TRBV5-4 to TRBJ1-6; 8 bases match TRBD1. CDR1 and CDR2 from the germline V gene are SGHNT and YYREEE (reference sequence). J was trimmed by 7 bases and V by 4 bases; bases with no gene match: 10. The length of the CDR3 is 16 residues.

The chain recombines TRBV27 with TRBJ1-1, with D unresolved. Trimming stripped 0 bases from V and 2 bases from J, with 16 bases between. The CDR3 consists of 17 residues. CDR1 and CDR2 (germline): MNHEY, SMNVEV (reference sequence). For the CDR3, the DNA is TGTGCCAGCAGTTTATCGGGGAGGATAGTAGGAAACACTGAAGCTTTCTTT. It encodes CASSLSGRIVGNTEAFF.

The J gene is TRBJ1-4, the V gene TRBV4-1; maybe TRBD1 (6 bases). Trimming shortened V by 3 bases and J by 0 bases, and 11 bases separated the two germline ends. The CDR3 is made up of 16 amino acids. Germline CDR1 is MGHRA and CDR2 is YSYEKL. DNA of the CDR3: TGCGCCAGCAGCCAGGGGACAACTGCAACTAATGAAAAACTGTTTTTT. Protein: CASSQGTTATNEKLFF.

This clone was observed a few times. The V call is TRBV27, the J call TRBJ1-5; D is unresolved. CDR3 length: 14 residues. V was shortened by 5 bases and J by 3 bases, with 11 bases between the two germline ends. Germline loops: CDR1 MNHEY, CDR2 SMNVEV (reference sequence). CDR3 sequence: CASSRGADNQPQHF. CDR3 nucleotide sequence: TGTGCCAGCAGTCGAGGAGCGGACAATCAGCCCCAGCATTTT.

In this sample, this clone is large. The genes are TRBV13 and TRBJ1-2; TRBD1 agrees at 11 bases. CDR1 is PRHDT, CDR2 FYEKMQ, per germline (reference sequence). The CDR3 has 16 amino acids. The V gene end was trimmed by 5 bases and the J gene end by 7 bases; junction bases not matched to a gene: 12. The CDR3 region is CASSRGTGGWMGGYTF. In DNA, the CDR3 is TGTGCCAGCAGCCGGGGGACAGGGGGTTGGATGGGTGGCTACACCTTC. The full variable domain, rest sourced from reference TRBV13 and TRBJ1-2, is AAGVIQSPRHLIKEKRETATLKCYPIPRHDTVYWYQQGPGQDPQFLISFYEKMQSDKGSIPDRFSAQQFSDYHSELNMSSLELGDSALYFCASSRGTGGWMGGYTFGSGTRLTVV.

Only a few counts were recorded for this clone. This sequence joins TRBV5-4 and TRBJ2-1; weak D call: TRBD2 (6 bases). V was cut by 6 bases and J by 2 bases, with 12 bases left in between. This CDR3 is built from 14 residues. The V gene's germline CDR1 is SGHNT and CDR2 YYREEE (reference sequence). The CDR3 sequence is CASTSGGAYNEQFF. CDR3 bases: TGTGCCAGCACTTCTGGAGGGGCCTACAATGAGCAGTTCTTC.

The chain carries TRBV6-7 and TRBJ2-3; D is unresolved. TRBV6-7 counts as an open reading frame of uncertain function. V lost 2 bases and J 0 bases, leaving 12 bases between the germline ends. This CDR3 region has 16 residues. CDR3 sequence reads: CASSYGQALSTDTQYF. The CDR3 bases are TGTGCCAGCAGTTACGGTCAGGCCCTTAGCACAGATACGCAGTATTTT.

The J gene is TRBJ1-1, the V gene TRBV7-9, with TRBD1 matching 12 bases. This CDR3 comprises 15 residues. V was pared by 0 bases and J by 8 bases, with 4 bases of the junction left unmatched. Germline V lookup: CDR1 SEHNR, CDR2 FQNEAQ (reference sequence). The CDR3 reads CASSLAIGTGGEAFF. Here the CDR3 DNA reads TGTGCCAGCAGCTTAGCTATCGGGACAGGGGGCGAAGCTTTCTTT.

V gene TRBV13 combines with J gene TRBJ2-7, with 14 nucleotides matching TRBD2. Germline values: CDR1 PRHDT, CDR2 FYEKMQ (reference sequence). V lost 5 bases to trimming and J lost 0 bases; unmatched junction nucleotides: 3. This CDR3 region has 16 residues. The CDR3 DNA sequence: TGTGCCAGCAGCCTGGGACTAGCGGGGGACTCCTACGAGCAGTACTTC. It is translated as CASSLGLAGDSYEQYF.

The rearrangement links TRBV19 to TRBJ2-7; no clear D gene. Per germline, CDR1 LNHDA and CDR2 SQIVND (reference sequence). The CDR3 runs 12 residues. The ends were cut back, 2 bases at V and 3 bases at J, with 5 bases in the middle. As DNA, the CDR3 is TGTGCCAGTAGTATAAATCGCTACGAGCAGTACTTC. This codes for CASSINRYEQYF. Looking up the rest from reference TRBV19 and TRBJ2-7 gives the full variable domain: DGGITQSPKYLFRKEGQNVTLSCEQNLNHDAMYWYRQDPGQGLRLIYYSQIVNDFQKGDIAEGYSVSREKKESFPLTVTSAQKNPTAFYLCASSINRYEQYFGPGTRLTVT.

The V call is TRBV4-1, the J call TRBJ2-5; 12 bases agree with TRBD2. The CDR3 loop spans 17 amino acids. J lost 5 bases, V lost 0 bases, and 7 bases had no gene match. Germline lookup yields CDR1 MGHRA and CDR2 YSYEKL. The DNA for the CDR3 is TGCGCCAGCAGCCAAGAATCAGGACTAGCGGGGTCCGAGACCCAGTACTTC. Translated: CASSQESGLAGSETQYF.

The CDR3 region is CASSLSTGGREKLFF. The CDR3 DNA follows: TGTGCCAGCAGCTTGTCAACAGGGGGGAGGGAAAAACTGTTTTTT. V and J are TRBV5-4 and TRBJ1-4; TRBD1 matches at 8 bases. This CDR3 spans 15 amino acids. The V gene's germline CDR1 is SGHNT and CDR2 YYREEE (reference sequence). Germline trimming cut 1 base from V and 8 bases from J; bases unmatched to any gene: 7.

The genes are TRBV13 and TRBJ1-3; possible D gene TRBD1, 6 bases. The CDR3 totals 14 residues. Trimming stripped 5 bases from V and 4 bases from J, with 12 bases between. CDR1 PRHDT and CDR2 FYEKMQ come from the germline V gene (reference sequence). In DNA, the CDR3 is TGTGCCAGCAGCCTAAGGACAGTCGGAAACACCATATATTTT. It is translated as CASSLRTVGNTIYF.

The V call is TRBV5-8, the J call TRBJ2-2, with 8 bases that match TRBD1. Germline assignment: CDR1 SGHTS and CDR2 YDEGEE. The V gene end was trimmed by 10 bases and the J gene end by 2 bases; junction bases not matched to a gene: 7. This CDR3 is 14 amino acids long. CDR3 residues: CAGNGQGNTGELFF. The DNA of the CDR3 is TGTGCCGGCAACGGACAGGGTAACACCGGGGAGCTGTTTTTT.

This clone was recorded a few times. The sample holds other DNA sequences that translate to the same CDR3. This rearrangement joins TRBV6-5 to TRBJ1-1; D remains unclear. This CDR3 is built from 11 residues. Trimming shortened V by 2 bases and J by 8 bases, and 6 bases separated the two germline ends. Germline assignment: CDR1 MNHEY and CDR2 SVGAGI. CDR3 protein: CASSYKREAFF. The CDR3, as DNA: TGTGCCAGCAGTTACAAGAGAGAAGCTTTCTTT.

The J gene is TRBJ2-1, the V gene TRBV27, with 8 bases lining up with TRBD2. Germline V gene data show CDR1 as MNHEY and CDR2 as SMNVEV (reference sequence). The CDR3 consists of 14 residues. The junction had 4 bases not matched to a gene; V was cut back by 3 bases and J by 6 bases. The CDR3: CASSFGLAGNEQFF. DNA for the CDR3: TGTGCCAGCAGTTTTGGTCTAGCGGGCAATGAGCAGTTCTTC.

The chain uses TRBV11-3 and TRBJ2-1; D gene uncertain. Germline CDR1 SGHNT, CDR2 YENEEA. This CDR3 spans 13 amino acids. Trimming pared 5 bases from V and 7 bases from J, leaving 12 bases between. CDR3 loop: CASSINVRNEQFF. CDR3 DNA sequence: TGTGCCAGCAGCATAAACGTACGGAATGAGCAGTTCTTC.

The J gene is TRBJ1-6, the V gene TRBV19; D is ambiguous. The germline V gene encodes CDR1 LNHDA and CDR2 SQIVND (reference sequence). The CDR3 has 13 amino acids. V was clipped by 4 bases and J by 11 bases, with 12 bases between them. The CDR3 DNA is TGTGCCAGTAGTACCCAACTACGGGCACCCCTCCACTTT. It encodes CASSTQLRAPLHF.

The V gene is TRBV6-6, the J gene TRBJ2-7, with D unclear. V was shortened by 0 bases and J by 1 base, with 7 bases between the two germline ends. This CDR3 spans 14 amino acids. Germline loops: CDR1 MNHNY, CDR2 SVGAGI (reference sequence). CDR3: CASSYSGSSYEQYF. The CDR3 bases are TGTGCCAGCAGTTACTCGGGCAGTTCCTACGAGCAGTACTTC.

The J gene is TRBJ1-2, the V gene TRBV7-9, with D unclear. This CDR3 region has 13 residues. The germline gives CDR1 SEHNR, CDR2 FQNEAQ (reference sequence). The germline V and J ends were trimmed by 1 base and 0 bases, with 3 bases remaining between them. The CDR3 bases are TGTGCCAGCAGCTTAGGTACTAACTATGGCTACACCTTC. Translation gives CASSLGTNYGYTF.

This rearrangement joins TRBV28 to TRBJ1-2; 8 bases map to TRBD1. Per the germline V gene, CDR1 is MDHEN and CDR2 is SYDVKM. The J segment lost 3 bases and the V segment lost 6 bases, leaving 6 bases of the junction unmatched. The CDR3 contains 14 residues. CDR3 in DNA: TGTGCCAGCAGAAGTGAACAGGGGGACTATGGCTACACCTTC. Translating gives CASRSEQGDYGYTF.

The J gene is TRBJ2-3, the V gene TRBV30; possible D gene TRBD1, 5 bases. The CDR3 is 14 residues long. Looked up from germline, CDR1 is GTSNPN and CDR2 is SVGIG (reference sequence). V was shortened by 3 bases and J by 1 base, with 11 bases between the two germline ends. In DNA form, the CDR3 reads TGTGCCTGGAGACTAAAAGGGGGCACAGATACGCAGTATTTT. It specifies CAWRLKGGTDTQYF.